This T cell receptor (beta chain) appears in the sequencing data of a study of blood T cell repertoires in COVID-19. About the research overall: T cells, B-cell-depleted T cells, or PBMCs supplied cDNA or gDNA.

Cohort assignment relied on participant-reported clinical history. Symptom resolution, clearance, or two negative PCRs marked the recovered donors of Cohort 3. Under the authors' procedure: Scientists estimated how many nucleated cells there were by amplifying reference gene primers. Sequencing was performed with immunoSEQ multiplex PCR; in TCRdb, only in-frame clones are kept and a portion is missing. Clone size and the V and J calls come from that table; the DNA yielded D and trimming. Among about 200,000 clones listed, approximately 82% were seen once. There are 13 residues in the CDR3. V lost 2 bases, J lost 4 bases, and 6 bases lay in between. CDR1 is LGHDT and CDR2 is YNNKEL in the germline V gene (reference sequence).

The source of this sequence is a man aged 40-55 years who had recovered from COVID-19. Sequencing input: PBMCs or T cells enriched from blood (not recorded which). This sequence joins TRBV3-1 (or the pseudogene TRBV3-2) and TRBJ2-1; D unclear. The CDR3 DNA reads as TGTGCCAGCAGCCAAAGAGGATACAATGAGCAGTTCTTC. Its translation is CASSQRGYNEQFF.